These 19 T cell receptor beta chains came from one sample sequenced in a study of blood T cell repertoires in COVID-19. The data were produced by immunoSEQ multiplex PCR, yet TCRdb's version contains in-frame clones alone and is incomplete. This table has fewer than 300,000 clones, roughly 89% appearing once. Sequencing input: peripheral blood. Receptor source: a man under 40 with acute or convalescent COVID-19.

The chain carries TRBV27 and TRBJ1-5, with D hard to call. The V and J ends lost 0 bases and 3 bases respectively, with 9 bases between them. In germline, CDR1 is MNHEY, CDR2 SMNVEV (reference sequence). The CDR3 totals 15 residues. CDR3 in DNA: TGTGCCAGCAGTTTATCGAGGCAGATCAATCAGCCCCAGCATTTT. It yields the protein CASSLSRQINQPQHF.

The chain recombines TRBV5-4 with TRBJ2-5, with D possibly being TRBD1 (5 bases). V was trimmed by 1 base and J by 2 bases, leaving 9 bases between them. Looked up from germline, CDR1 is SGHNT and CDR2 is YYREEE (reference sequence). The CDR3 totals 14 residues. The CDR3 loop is CASSLMGRQETQYF. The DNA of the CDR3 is TGTGCCAGCAGCTTGATGGGGCGTCAAGAGACCCAGTACTTC.

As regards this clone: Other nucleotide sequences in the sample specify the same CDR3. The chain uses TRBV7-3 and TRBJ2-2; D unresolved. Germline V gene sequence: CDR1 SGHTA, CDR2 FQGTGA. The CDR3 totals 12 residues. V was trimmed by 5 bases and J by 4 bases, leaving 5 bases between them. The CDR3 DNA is TGTGCCAGCAGCCCGGGCACCGGGGAGCTGTTTTTT. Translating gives CASSPGTGELFF.

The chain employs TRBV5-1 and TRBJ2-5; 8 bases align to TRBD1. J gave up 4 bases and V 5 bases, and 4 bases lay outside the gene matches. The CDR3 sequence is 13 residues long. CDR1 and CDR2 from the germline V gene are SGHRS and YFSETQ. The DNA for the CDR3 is TGCGCCAGCAGGAGGACAGGGCGAGAGACCCAGTACTTC. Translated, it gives CASRRTGRETQYF.

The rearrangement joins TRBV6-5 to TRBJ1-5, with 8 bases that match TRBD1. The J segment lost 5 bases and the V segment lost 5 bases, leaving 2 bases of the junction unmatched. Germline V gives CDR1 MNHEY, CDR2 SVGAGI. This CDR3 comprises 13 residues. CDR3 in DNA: TGTGCCAGCAGTAGCAGGGGGCATCAGCCCCAGCATTTT. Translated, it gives CASSSRGHQPQHF.

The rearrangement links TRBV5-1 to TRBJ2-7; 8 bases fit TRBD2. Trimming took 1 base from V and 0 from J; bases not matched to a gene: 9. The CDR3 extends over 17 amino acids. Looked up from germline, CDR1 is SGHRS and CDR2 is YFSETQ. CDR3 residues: CASSLMITAGGSYEQYF. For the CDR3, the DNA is TGCGCCAGCAGCTTGATGATTACCGCGGGGGGCTCCTACGAGCAGTACTTC.

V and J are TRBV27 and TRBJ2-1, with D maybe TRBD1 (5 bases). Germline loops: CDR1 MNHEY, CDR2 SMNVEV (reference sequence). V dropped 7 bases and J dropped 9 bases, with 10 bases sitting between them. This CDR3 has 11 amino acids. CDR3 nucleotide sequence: TGTGCCAGCACCAGGGAAAGTGAGCAGTTCTTC. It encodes CASTRESEQFF.

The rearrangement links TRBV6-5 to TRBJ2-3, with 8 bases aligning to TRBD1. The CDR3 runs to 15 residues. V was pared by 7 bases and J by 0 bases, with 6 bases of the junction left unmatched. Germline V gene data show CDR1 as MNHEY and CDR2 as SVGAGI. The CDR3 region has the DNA TGTGCCAGCATTCTAGACAGGGGAAGCACAGATACGCAGTATTTT. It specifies CASILDRGSTDTQYF.

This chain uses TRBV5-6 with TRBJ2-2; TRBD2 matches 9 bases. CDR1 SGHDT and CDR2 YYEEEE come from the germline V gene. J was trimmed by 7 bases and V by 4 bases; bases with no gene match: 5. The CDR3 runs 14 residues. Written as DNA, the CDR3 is TGTGCCAGCAGCCCGGGTAGCGGGAGCGGGGAGCTGTTTTTT. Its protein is CASSPGSGSGELFF.

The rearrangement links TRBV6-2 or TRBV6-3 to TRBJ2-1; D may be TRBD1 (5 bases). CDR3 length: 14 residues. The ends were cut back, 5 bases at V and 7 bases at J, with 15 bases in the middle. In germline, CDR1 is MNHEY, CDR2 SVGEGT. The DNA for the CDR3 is TGTGCCAGCAGTGCCCTAGGGGTCCGGAATGAGCAGTTCTTC. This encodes CASSALGVRNEQFF.

CDR3 DNA sequence: TGCGCCAGCAGCTTATTTGTGGCGGGGACAGATACGCAGTATTTT. This gives the protein CASSLFVAGTDTQYF. The V and J genes are TRBV5-1 and TRBJ2-3; D perhaps matches TRBD2 (6 bases). The CDR3 runs 15 residues. Germline V gives CDR1 SGHRS, CDR2 YFSETQ. V lost 2 bases and J 3 bases, leaving 13 bases between the germline ends.

As DNA, the CDR3 is TGTGCCAGCAGCCCTAGCGGGACGGGGAACACCGGGGAGCTGTTTTTT. Amino acids: CASSPSGTGNTGELFF. This chain uses TRBV7-9 with TRBJ2-2; 9 bases match TRBD2. This CDR3 comprises 16 residues. Germline lookup yields CDR1 SEHNR and CDR2 FQNEAQ (reference sequence). V dropped 5 bases and J dropped 1; count of bases not matched to a gene: 5.

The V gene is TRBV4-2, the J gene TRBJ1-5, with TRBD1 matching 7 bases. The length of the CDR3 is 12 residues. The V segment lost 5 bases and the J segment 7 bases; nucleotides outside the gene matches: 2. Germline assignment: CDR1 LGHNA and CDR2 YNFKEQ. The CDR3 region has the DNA TGTGCCAGCAGCACAGGGGTCCAGCCCCAGCATTTT. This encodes CASSTGVQPQHF.

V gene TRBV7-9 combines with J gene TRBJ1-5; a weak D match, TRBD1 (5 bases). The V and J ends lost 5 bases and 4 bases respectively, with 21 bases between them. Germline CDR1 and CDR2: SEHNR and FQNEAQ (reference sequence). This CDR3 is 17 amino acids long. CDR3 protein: CASSRSARVGRNQPQHF. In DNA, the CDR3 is TGTGCCAGCAGCCGATCGGCCAGGGTTGGGCGAAATCAGCCCCAGCATTTT.

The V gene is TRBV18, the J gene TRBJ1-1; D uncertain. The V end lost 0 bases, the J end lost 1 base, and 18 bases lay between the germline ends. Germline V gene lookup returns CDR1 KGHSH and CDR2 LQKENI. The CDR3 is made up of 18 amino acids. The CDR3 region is CASSPPALFSDQNTEAFF. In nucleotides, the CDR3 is TGTGCCAGCTCACCACCGGCTCTCTTTTCTGATCAGAACACTGAAGCTTTCTTT.

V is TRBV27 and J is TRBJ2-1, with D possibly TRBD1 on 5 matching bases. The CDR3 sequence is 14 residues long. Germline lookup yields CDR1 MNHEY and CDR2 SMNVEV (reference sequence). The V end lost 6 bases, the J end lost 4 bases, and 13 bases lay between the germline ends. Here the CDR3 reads CASSIRQLYNEQFF. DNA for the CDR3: TGTGCCAGCAGCATCAGACAGCTATACAATGAGCAGTTCTTC.

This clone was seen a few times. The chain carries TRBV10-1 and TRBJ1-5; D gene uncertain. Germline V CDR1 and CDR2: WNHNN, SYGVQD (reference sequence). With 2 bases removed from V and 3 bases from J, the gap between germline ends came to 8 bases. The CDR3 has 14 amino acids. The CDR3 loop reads CASSEIGDNQPQHF. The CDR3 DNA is TGCGCCAGCAGTGAGATCGGAGACAATCAGCCCCAGCATTTT.

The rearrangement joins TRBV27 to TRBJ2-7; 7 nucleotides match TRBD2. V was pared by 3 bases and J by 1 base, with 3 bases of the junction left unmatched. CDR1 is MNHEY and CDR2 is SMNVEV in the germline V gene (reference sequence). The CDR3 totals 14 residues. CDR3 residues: CASSLRENSYEQYF. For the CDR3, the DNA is TGTGCCAGCAGTTTGCGGGAGAATTCCTACGAGCAGTACTTC.

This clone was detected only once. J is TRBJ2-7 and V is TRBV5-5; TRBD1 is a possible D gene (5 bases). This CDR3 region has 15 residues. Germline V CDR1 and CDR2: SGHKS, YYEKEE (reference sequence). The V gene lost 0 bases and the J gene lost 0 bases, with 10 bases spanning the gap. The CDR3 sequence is CASSLAAGISYEQYF. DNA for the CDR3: TGTGCCAGCAGCTTGGCGGCAGGGATCTCCTACGAGCAGTACTTC.